The TCR beta chain described here comes from a study of neurological immune-mediated disorders (dated by TCRdb to between 2018 and 2021). A note on the overall study: Of the roughly 35 multiple sclerosis patients, approximately 31 had relapsing-remitting MS and 3 had secondary progressive MS. The study compared peripheral blood TCR-beta repertoires of HTLV-I-associated myelopathy (HAM/TSP) patients, multiple sclerosis patients and healthy controls using UMI-based sequencing. Longitudinal samples, technical triplicates and paired sorted CD4+ and CD8+ T-cell subsets, alongside PBMC samples, were included among the 106 TCR-beta libraries. The cohort comprised 68 subjects: about 15 HAM/TSP patients, approximately 34 multiple sclerosis patients and 20 healthy controls.

This clonotype has only a few counts. This receptor's antigen is unknown. No much larger clone is present one base from it, and per-base qualities are unavailable. Summary of the overall study and its limitations: No identical CDR3 amino acid sequences were shared among expanded clones across subjects, suggesting private TCR-beta repertoires in all groups. No association of the MS cluster with clinical or MRI features was observed, and the need for larger cohorts was stated by the authors. TCR clonal expansion was highest in HAM/TSP patients and lowest in MS patients, with MS patients falling below even healthy controls. Phylogenetic analysis grouped repertoires from 18 of 34 MS patients into a cluster of related CDR3 sequences, suggesting a possible repertoire-level signature.

Libraries from unsorted PBMCs were made from 2 million PBMCs kept in RNAlater at -80 degrees C until RNA extraction. Multiple sclerosis patients were enrolled in a US clinical protocol under which disease progression was evaluated by magnetic resonance imaging. Peripheral blood was subjected to Ficoll-Hypaque density gradient centrifugation to isolate PBMCs, which were then cryopreserved in liquid nitrogen. V is clipped by 2 bases and J by 1 base, and the sequence between their germline boundaries is 10 bases long. CDR1 and CDR2 were assigned from the germline V gene as SGHDT and YYEEEE. Reading from cysteine to valine, the CDR3 counts 14 amino acids. Of the read, only the CDR3 DNA is kept; its 42 bases are in frame from base 1. cDNA was synthesized by template-switch 5'RACE using a primer with a 10-nucleotide random unique molecular identifier that tagged each TCR transcript. Every sequencing run covered 15-18 subjects and yielded more than 200 million TCR-beta sequences. Total RNA was extracted with the RNeasy kit. The KAPA Real-time Library Amplification kit was used to amplify TCR-beta VDJ regions with primers targeting the TCR constant region and the 5'RACE anchor. Sample indexes and Illumina adaptors were added in a first PCR, after which library yield was increased in a second PCR. After purification with Ampure beads, the TCR product of roughly 650 bp was size-selected on a 2% E-gel SizeSelection system. Before pooling, library quality was checked on a Bioanalyzer, concentration was measured with Qubit, and libraries were quantified with the Kapa Library Quantification kit. Libraries were sequenced paired-end 2 x 150 bp on an Illumina HiSeq 2500. To increase sequence diversity, about 24-32% phiX was spiked into each library pool. Per the source publication's procedure: Quality-filtered reads were processed with the UMI-based MiGEC pipeline, and over 75% of raw TCR sequences were removed by the MiGEC pipeline during error correction. VDJ genes were aligned to IMGT germline references, and clonotypes were defined by unique CDR3 amino acid sequence plus V-J genes. Clonal expansion, Shannon diversity and CDR3 relatedness (CalcPairwiseDistances, ClusterSamples) were evaluated with VDJtools, and phylogenetic trees were built with CLCbio workbench. Using coefficient-of-variation modelling across technical triplicates, the study counted a clone as expanded if it had at least 8 unique UMIs. TCRdb itself trimmed the public reads at Q25 with fastp, ran MiXCR and retained productive beta chains. Rows with a matching CDR3 protein are joined into one entry that keeps the most common DNA and genes. TCRdb, not the authors, supplied the V and J calls. Across this sample there are fewer than 80,000 distinct CDR3 sequences, with under 5.5% seen only once. The ten largest clonotypes hold approximately 3.2% of the sample.

The clonotype was recovered from a woman in her 50s with multiple sclerosis. The V and J segments used are TRBV5-6 and TRBJ2-7; TRBD2 is possibly the D segment (5 matching bases). Sequenced sample: PBMCs. The nucleotide sequence reads as follows: TGTGCCAGCAGCTTCGTCGGCGGGTCCTACGAGCAGTACGTC. Its product reads: CASSFVGGSYEQYV.